A selection of T cell receptor beta chains follows, all from one sample in a study of T cells in Graves' hyperthyroidism and ophthalmopathy. TCRdb re-analysed the multiplex PCR reads in MiXCR, keeping a single row per CDR3 protein. The sample consists of hundreds of thousands of distinct CDR3 sequences, 35% to 45% of them appearing once. What was sequenced was blood. Every receptor here comes from a man younger than 35 with Graves' hyperthyroidism. The CDR3 runs from the conserved cysteine through the conserved F or W. The order of the fields is J gene, D gene, clone size, V gene, CDR3 protein, CDR3 DNA. D genes are given only for firm matches. Clone sizes are given selectively: once, few, many, or a class where the clone is expanded.

TRBJ1-1 NA NA TRBV11-2 CASSLVTGGGVTEAFF TGTGCCAGCAGCTTAGTGACAGGTGGAGGGGTCACTGAAGCTTTCTTT
TRBJ2-7 NA many TRBV29-1 CSALTLGEQYF TGCAGCGCCCTAACCTTGGGGGAGCAGTACTTC
TRBJ2-7 NA NA TRBV14 CASSQDLRGELHEQYF TGTGCCAGCAGCCAAGATCTGAGGGGAGAGCTTCACGAGCAGTACTTC
TRBJ1-5 TRBD1 NA TRBV2 CASRDRTGGNQPQHF TGTGCCAGCAGGGACCGGACAGGGGGGAATCAGCCCCAGCATTTT
TRBJ1-3 NA NA TRBV2 CASSGSWAGLMNTIYF TGTGCCAGCAGTGGGAGCTGGGCAGGGCTCATGAACACCATATATTTT
TRBJ1-4 NA NA TRBV9 CASSVGWGGRGGEKLFF TGTGCCAGCAGCGTAGGATGGGGGGGCCGGGGTGGTGAAAAACTGTTTTTT
TRBJ2-7 NA few TRBV20-1 CSALGTAYEQYF TGCAGTGCTTTGGGTACAGCGTACGAGCAGTACTTC
TRBJ1-4 NA NA TRBV9 CASTRTPPTNEKLFF TGTGCCAGCACCCGGACACCGCCAACTAATGAAAAACTGTTTTTT
TRBJ1-6 NA few TRBV20-1 CSARQSRGRNSPLHF TGCAGTGCTAGACAATCCAGGGGCAGGAATTCACCCCTCCACTTT
TRBJ1-5 NA NA TRBV7-8 CASSPGEDREQPQHF TGTGCCAGCAGCCCGGGGGAGGACCGCGAGCAGCCCCAGCATTTT
TRBJ2-5 NA NA TRBV5-1 CASSLLDTAETQYF TGCGCCAGCAGCTTGCTTGACACCGCCGAGACCCAGTACTTC
TRBJ1-4 TRBD1 NA TRBV12-5 CASGSTLGQGHEKLFF TGTGCTAGTGGTTCCACTCTGGGACAGGGACATGAAAAACTGTTTTTT
TRBJ2-3 NA few TRBV7-2 CASSLGGGGADTQYF TGTGCCAGCAGCTTAGGTGGGGGAGGAGCAGATACGCAGTATTTT
TRBJ2-7 TRBD1 few TRBV6-6 CASSDWTGSGEQYF TGTGCCAGCAGTGACTGGACAGGGAGCGGCGAGCAGTACTTC
TRBJ2-7 TRBD2 many TRBV2 CASSDGTSTHEQYF TGTGCCAGCAGCGACGGGACTAGCACCCACGAGCAGTACTTC